This TCR beta chain stems from a study of blood T cell repertoires in COVID-19. Study background: Sources were T cells, B-cell-depleted T cells, or PBMCs; the material itself was cDNA or gDNA.

Profiling relied on immunoSEQ multiplex PCR, and the TCRdb table lists in-frame clones only, not all of them. The sample comprises about 280,000 clones, roughly 86% of which are singletons, and around 0.92% rests with the top ten. Germline V gene lookup returns CDR1 MGHRA and CDR2 YSYEKL. Deletions cut 0 bases from V and 10 bases from J, with 22 bases between. CDR3 size: 16 residues. This clonotype originated in a woman aged 25 to 39 who had recovered from COVID-19. The chain has TRBV4-1 and TRBJ2-7, with D possibly matching TRBD2 (7 bases). The material sequenced was PBMCs or T cells enriched from blood (not recorded which). The CDR3 DNA sequence: TGCGCCAGCAGCCAAGAGAGTGGGGTAAGCGGGACAATTCAGTACTTC. Its protein is CASSQESGVSGTIQYF.